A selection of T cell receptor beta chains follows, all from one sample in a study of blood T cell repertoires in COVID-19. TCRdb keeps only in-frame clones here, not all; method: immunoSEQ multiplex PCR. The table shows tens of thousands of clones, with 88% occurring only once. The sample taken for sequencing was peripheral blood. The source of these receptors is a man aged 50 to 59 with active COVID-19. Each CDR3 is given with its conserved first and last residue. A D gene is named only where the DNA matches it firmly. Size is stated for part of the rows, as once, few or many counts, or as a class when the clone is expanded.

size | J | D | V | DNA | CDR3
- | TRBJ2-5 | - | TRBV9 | TGTGCCAGCAGCGTAGTAGGAGCGATCCAAGAGACCCAGTACTTC | CASSVVGAIQETQYF
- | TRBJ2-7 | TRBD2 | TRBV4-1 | TGCGCCAGCAGGGGATTTTCAGCGGGGAACTCCTACGAGCAGTACTTC | CASRGFSAGNSYEQYF
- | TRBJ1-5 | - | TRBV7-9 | TGTGCCAGCAGCCGTTCGACCTCCAGGGATCAGCCCCAGCATTTT | CASSRSTSRDQPQHF
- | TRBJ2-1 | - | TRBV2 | TGTGCCAGCAGCCTAAACAGGGATCGCTACAATGAGCAGTTCTTC | CASSLNRDRYNEQFF
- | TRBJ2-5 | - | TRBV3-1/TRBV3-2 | TGTGCCAGCAGCGAAACTAGAGGCCAAGAGACCCAGTACTTC | CASSETRGQETQYF
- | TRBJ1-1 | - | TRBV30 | TGTGCCTGGAGTGTACGGGAGAACACTGAAGCTTTCTTT | CAWSVRENTEAFF
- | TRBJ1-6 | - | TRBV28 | TGTGCCAGCATCACTCTCAGAGGGACACGCTATAATTCACCCCTCCACTTT | CASITLRGTRYNSPLHF
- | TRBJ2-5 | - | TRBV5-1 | TGCGCCAGCAGTTATGACTCGTACCAAGAGACCCAGTACTTC | CASSYDSYQETQYF
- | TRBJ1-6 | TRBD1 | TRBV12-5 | TGTGCTAGTGGTTTGACCGAGGCAGGGGGATATTCACCCCTCCACTTT | CASGLTEAGGYSPLHF
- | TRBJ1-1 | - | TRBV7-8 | TGTGCCAGCAGTATAGAGGGCCTCAAGGTAGCTTTCTTT | CASSIEGLKVAFF
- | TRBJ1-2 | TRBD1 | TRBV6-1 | TGTGCCAGCAGTGAGGGGGACAGGGCTAACTATGGCTACACCTTC | CASSEGDRANYGYTF
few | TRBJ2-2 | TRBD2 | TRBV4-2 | TGTGCCAGCAGCTCGACTAGCGGGGGCAACACCGGGGAGCTGTTTTTT | CASSSTSGGNTGELFF
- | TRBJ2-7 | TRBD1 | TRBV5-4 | TGTGCCAGCAGCAGCAGGGACAGTTCCTACGAGCAGTACTTC | CASSSRDSSYEQYF
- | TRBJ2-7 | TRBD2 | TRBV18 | TGTGCCAGCTCAGCAACCGGGACTATGGACGAGCAGTACTTC | CASSATGTMDEQYF
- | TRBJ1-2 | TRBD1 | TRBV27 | TGTGCCAGCAGGCGCACAGGGGGCAACAGCTACACCTTC | CASRRTGGNSYTF
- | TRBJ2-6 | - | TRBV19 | TGTGCCAGTAGTATCAGCTCTGGGGCCAACGTCCTGACTTTC | CASSISSGANVLTF
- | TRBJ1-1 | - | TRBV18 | TGTGCCAGCTCACTACAGGGTCGAGAAGGTGAAGCTTTCTTT | CASSLQGREGEAFF
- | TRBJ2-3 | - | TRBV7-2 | TGTGCCAGCAGCCTTCGACAGGCCACAGATACGCAGTATTTT | CASSLRQATDTQYF
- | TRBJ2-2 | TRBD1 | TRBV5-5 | TGTGCCAGCAGCGGATTGAGGGGGCGAGCCGGGGAGCTGTTTTTT | CASSGLRGRAGELFF
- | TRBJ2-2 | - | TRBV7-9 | TGTGCCAGCAGCTTACGGGGCACCGGGGAGCTGTTTTTT | CASSLRGTGELFF
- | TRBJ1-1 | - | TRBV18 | TGTGCCAGCTCACCCACGGGGGACACTGAAGCTTTCTTT | CASSPTGDTEAFF
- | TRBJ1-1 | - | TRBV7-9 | TGTGCCAGCAGCTTAGGGGGGACTTCAAGGGGTGGAGCTTTCTTT | CASSLGGTSRGGAFF
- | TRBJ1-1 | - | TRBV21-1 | TGTGCCACCCGGGGAGGGTTCACTGAAGCTTTCTTT | CATRGGFTEAFF
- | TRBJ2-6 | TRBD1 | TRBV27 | TGTGCCAGCAGGACAGGGCCTGGGGCCAACGTCCTGACTTTC | CASRTGPGANVLTF
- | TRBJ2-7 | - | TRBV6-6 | TGTGCCAGCAGTTACTCGTTAGCGGCCATAGGGCACGAGCAGTACTTC | CASSYSLAAIGHEQYF
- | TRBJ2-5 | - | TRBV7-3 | TGTGCCAGCAGCTTAAACGTGGAGGAGACCCAGTACTTC | CASSLNVEETQYF